This TCR beta chain was identified in a study of blood T cell repertoires in COVID-19. The table came from immunoSEQ multiplex PCR; TCRdb's copy has only in-frame clones and leaves some out. This sample has 200,000 to 250,000 clones, with about 91% found just once. Germline CDR1 is SGHRS and CDR2 is YFSETQ. The trim removed 4 bases at V and 8 bases at J, leaving 4 bases unmatched. This CDR3 is built from 14 residues. The sequenced sample consisted of PBMCs or T cells enriched from blood (not recorded which). The sequence derives from a man younger than 35 with acute COVID-19. The J gene is TRBJ1-6, the V gene TRBV5-1, with TRBD1 identical over 9 bases. For the CDR3, the DNA is TGCGCCAGCAGCCCGGGACAGGGTGATTCACCCCTCCACTTT. Its translation is CASSPGQGDSPLHF.